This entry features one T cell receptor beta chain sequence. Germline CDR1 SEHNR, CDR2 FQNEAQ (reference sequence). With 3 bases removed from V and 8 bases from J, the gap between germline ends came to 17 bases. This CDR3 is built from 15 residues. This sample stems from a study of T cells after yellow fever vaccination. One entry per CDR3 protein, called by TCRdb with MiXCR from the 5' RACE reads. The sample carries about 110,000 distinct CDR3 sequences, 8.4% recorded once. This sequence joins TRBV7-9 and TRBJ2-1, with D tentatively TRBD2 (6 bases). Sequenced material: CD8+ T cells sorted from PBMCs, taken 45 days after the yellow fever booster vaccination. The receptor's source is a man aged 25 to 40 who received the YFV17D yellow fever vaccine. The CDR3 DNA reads TGTGCCAGCAGCTTTCTTACGGGAGTAGGGGATGAGCAGTTCTTC. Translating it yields CASSFLTGVGDEQFF. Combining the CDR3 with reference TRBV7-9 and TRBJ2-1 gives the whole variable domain DTGVSQNPRHKITKRGQNVTFRCDPISEHNRLYWYRQTLGQGPEFLTYFQNEAQLEKSRLLSDRFSAERPKGSFSTLEIQRTEQGDSAMYLCASSFLTGVGDEQFFGPGTRLTVL.